This T cell receptor (beta chain) is drawn from a study of breast tumors, draining lymph nodes, adjacent tissues. General study results and limits: Compared with lymph nodes, tumors were less diverse; compared with nontumor tissue, more.

CDR1 MDHEN and CDR2 SYDVKM come from the germline V gene. Trimming cost V 4 bases and J 2 bases, with 15 bases left between them. There are 15 residues in the CDR3. Worth noting for this clonotype: Antigen: not known.

Breast cancer patients provided tissue from their axillary draining lymph nodes. TCRdb called the multiplex PCR reads again in MiXCR, with one record for every CDR3 protein. The table shows 150,000 to 250,000 distinct CDR3 sequences, with over 25% occurring only once. Sequences were obtained from axillary lymph node tissue. The chain recombines TRBV28 with TRBJ2-7; TRBD1 is a possible D gene (6 bases). This clonotype originated in a female donor with breast cancer. Some clones in this sample may be carry-over from other donors' samples. CDR3 sequence: CASSYRGNPPYEQYF. For the CDR3, the DNA is TGTGCCAGCAGTTATAGGGGGAACCCCCCCTACGAGCAGTACTTC.